Sequencing of this T cell receptor beta chain was carried out in a study of T cell clonotyping in hematopoietic cell transplantation. Comment on this clone: The antigen is not known.

Germline V gene sequence: CDR1 MNHEY, CDR2 SMNVEV (reference sequence). Trimming removed 8 bases from V and 5 bases from J; junction bases left unmatched: 12. The length of the CDR3 is 14 residues. Repertoires were generated with immunoSEQ multiplex PCR, while TCRdb's copy carries only in-frame clones and drops some. Among 5,500 to 6,500 clones listed, roughly three quarters were seen once. The study's findings and limits: Graft donor and pretransplant recipient Inverse Simpson Index values predicted broader posttransplant TCR diversity. Cells were unsorted, so CD4 and CD8 contributions were not separated. Recipient TCR diversity dropped after transplant; expanded clonotypes rose from day 30 to 180. At the given depth, recipient repertoires were over 95% de novo clonotypes.

This material consisted of peripheral blood mononuclear cells, taken 180 days after allogeneic stem cell transplant. The sequence was collected from a male patient between 65 and 79 years old who had an allogeneic stem cell transplant from an unrelated donor, so T cells may come from the graft donor. Some clones in this sample may be carry-over from other donors' samples. V and J are TRBV27 and TRBJ2-7; 7 nucleotides agree with TRBD2. Here the CDR3 reads CASSRWGGTHEQYF. In DNA form, the CDR3 reads TGTGCCAGCTCCCGATGGGGGGGAACTCACGAGCAGTACTTC.